Sequencing of this T cell receptor beta chain was carried out in a study of cytomegalovirus exposure and HLA in healthy donors (dated by TCRdb to the late 2010s). With regard to the full study: According to an earlier analysis of several hundred of the donors, some 180 million T cells yielded over 90 million unique TCR beta sequences and more than 250 Gb of sequence data. Approximately 310 gigabases of sequencing data and some 85 million unique TCR sequences were included in an early release covering around 600 HLA-typed donors. Among roughly 400 genotyped donors of the cohort, an average of around 240,000 unique TCR beta nucleotide sequences were sequenced per donor, about a sixth of them non-productive. All discovery cohort repertoires had been generated using a single sequencing platform. The later analysis used no new phenotypic data to find candidate immune exposures, relying instead on TCR beta sequences and their occurrence across donors. HLA typing included class I and class II loci at four-digit resolution. The number of typed donors differed by locus: about 620-640 for A, B, C, DRB1 and DQB1; some 500 for DQA1; approximately 600 for DPA1; and around 450 for DPB1. The study used immunosequencing to profile the T cell repertoires of approximately 650 subjects and linked those repertoires to cytomegalovirus serostatus. Donor age, sex, ethnicity and CMV serostatus were collected together with the repertoire data. Besides the first cohort of 666 subjects, a separate validation cohort made up of over 100 different subjects was used. Because of strong linkage in the cohort, five DR-DQ haplotypes were treated as single units for association and clustering. Of the 398 genotyped donors, approximately 83% fell in the genetic ancestry cluster associated with self-reported Caucasian donors. A later genetic analysis used genome-wide SNP genotypes for about 55% of the 666 donors, treating that subset as a discovery cohort. The aim of the study was to test whether cataloging public T cell receptors could identify signatures of past pathogen exposure. To predict cytomegalovirus infection status, the study combined high-throughput TCR immunosequencing, statistical association of individual TCRs with disease status, and machine learning. An earlier analysis of a few hundred of the donors applied high-throughput TCR beta sequencing to assess whether each TCR beta V gene segment acted as functional or pseudogenic. In a later analysis, previously published TCR beta repertoires from 670 or so donors were re-analyzed and high-resolution HLA genotyping was added so that TCR occurrence patterns could be studied. Beyond this particular receptor, the publication reports: The presence/absence analyses assumed that sequencing depth was roughly uniform across donors, and that assumption may not be true. The earlier analysis of 587 of the donors excluded roughly 17 rarely observed V segments, including chromosome 9 orphons, because counts were too low. Several of the top co-occurrence clusters appeared to be linked to parvovirus B19, influenza, CMV and Epstein-Barr virus, according to a later analysis. A further reported finding was that TCR beta sequences accurately predicted the HLA-A and HLA-B alleles for most subjects in the first cohort. The 87-base-pair reads could not distinguish some IMGT-functional V segments, including TRBV6-2 and TRBV6-3, so those segments were excluded. While some public TCRs were present in many individuals, most TCR sequences turned up only very rarely across donors. The study gave a list of 150 to 200 TCR beta chains associated with cytomegalovirus. A later genetic analysis reported fewer N-insertions in productive TCRs among donors in an Asian-associated ancestry cluster than the roughly 700-donor mean. HLA typing was unavailable for some donors at each locus, so association tests used only the typed subset. Specific HLA alleles were associated with 16,951 TCR beta sequences at a false discovery rate of 0.05 in a later analysis. In both the original and validation cohorts, the classifier was reported to diagnose cytomegalovirus status with high specificity and sensitivity. A later genetic analysis associated a missense DCLRE1C variant with V-gene and J-gene trimming of TCR beta chains, and an independent cohort replicated the association. In this cohort, only TCR beta chains were sequenced, and detectable features were limited by the absence of alpha or paired-chain data. A cluster of highly shared sequence variants was judged likely to represent a technical artifact of the sequencing pipeline. In a later analysis, HLA-associated TCR beta chains showed more clonal expansion and lower generation probabilities than non-associated chains that were equally common. A later analysis found that most CMV-associated TCR beta chains appeared HLA-restricted, with HLA associations seemingly driven largely by CMV exposure. It was suggested by the authors that the approach could potentially be generalized to other disease states and immunological phenotypes. Broadly in line with IMGT annotations, most TCR beta V segments showed up in productive rearrangements about 90% or about 30% of the time in an earlier analysis of around 550 of the donors. In a later analysis, TCR association rates were found to vary across HLA loci, with the most associated TCRs seen for DRB1 alleles and the fewest for HLA-C alleles. Correlated functional status among segregating V segments might reflect linkage disequilibrium, but an unknown experimental factor could not be ruled out. In vitro tests confirmed that a few of the cytomegalovirus-associated TCR beta chains recognize cytomegalovirus antigens. Immune exposure information for the cohort was limited to CMV serostatus. Assigning TCR associations to individual alleles was difficult when HLA alleles, especially DR and DQ, strongly co-occurred.

From the cysteine through the phenylalanine, the CDR3 covers 16 amino acids. Of the read, only the CDR3 DNA is kept; its 48 bases are in frame from base 1. The germline V gene (reference sequence) specifies SSHAT as CDR1 and FNYEAQ as CDR2. In total, approximately 610 healthy bone marrow donors made up the cohort. At the time of sampling, every cohort member was nominally healthy, though immune exposures that went unrecorded were likely present. The donor was CMV seropositive and was included in the group of 250 to 300 seropositive cohort members. A peripheral blood sample was collected from each donor, and TCR beta sequencing was performed on peripheral blood mononuclear cells. The Qiagen DNeasy Blood Extraction Kit was used to extract genomic DNA from the blood cell samples. The library was obtained by the immunoSEQ multiplex PCR assay. For the multiplex PCR, a mixture combining 60 forward primers for TCR Vbeta segments and 13 reverse primers for TCR Jbeta segments was used. Amplification of the CDR3 region of rearranged TCR beta genes was performed with a multiplex PCR assay on genomic DNA. The amplified TCR beta libraries were sequenced on the Illumina HiSeq System as 87-base-pair reads. In the paper's pipeline: A later analysis tallied around 80 million unique TCR beta chains across the 666 repertoires, and some 10 million of those chains were shared by two or more donors. A nearest-neighbor algorithm error-corrected the raw reads and collapsed the reads into unique sequences, merging closely related sequences to remove PCR and sequencing errors. To assign V, D and J gene segments, CDR3 sequences were aligned to IMGT reference sequences. Each retained sequence needed at least a six-nucleotide match to both a V gene segment and a J gene segment. Rearrangements were classified as productive when the CDR3 lacked stop codons and remained in frame with V and J, and all other rearrangements were classified as non-productive. Following IMGT convention, CDR3 was defined as the stretch from the second conserved V-encoded cysteine up to the conserved J-encoded phenylalanine. The earlier analysis of more than 450 of the donors excluded sequences that lacked an unambiguous match to a single V gene segment. In an earlier analysis of approximately 500 of the donors, a V segment was called functional when productive rearrangements were above 56.7%, and segregating when the standard deviation between donors exceeded 5%. To diagnose cytomegalovirus status from the catalog of TCR beta chain sequences, a statistical classification framework was built. In a later analysis, TCR nucleotide sequences were compared against IMGT/GENE-DB human TR gene sequences so that V and J genes could be assigned. A later analysis assigned CDR3 sequences and most-parsimonious VDJ recombination scenarios with the TCRdist pipeline. A later analysis defined each TCR beta chain by its CDR3 amino acid sequence plus V-gene family, and excluded reads lacking a unique V-gene family. A later analysis removed roughly 590 highly shared, low-generation-probability nucleotide sequences to deal with suspected cross-contamination and a sequencing artifact. In a later analysis, a clonal expansion index for each public chain was calculated from normalized within-repertoire ranks of inferred template counts. In a later analysis, generation probabilities were computed with a VDJ recombination model fitted to out-of-frame rearrangements, and the resulting probabilities were checked against IGoR. In a later analysis, hypergeometric tests were used to score TCR-TCR, TCR-HLA and TCR-CMV co-occurrence, with a repertoire-size bias correction applied to TCR pairs. To estimate false discovery rates, a later analysis permuted the HLA or CMV assignments 20 times. A later analysis grouped co-occurring TCRs with DBSCAN, adding TCRdist sequence similarity when clustering within HLA-allele-positive subsets. Repertoires with fewer than 30,000 or more than 120,000 public chains were left out of co-occurrence clustering, as were four to six repertoires with anomalous nucleotide sharing. Sourced from immuneACCESS, this table was stored by TCRdb with only in-frame sequences that have V and J called. A share of the clones is absent; for the studies checked, an unresolved V gene accounts for under half, and the remainder has no known explanation. The V and J calls and the clone size are those of that table, but D and trimming were determined from the DNA. The sample table holds about 130,000 clones, of which around 73% were seen once. About 4.3% of the sample goes to the ten largest clones.

In the case of this clone: It has no known antigen specificity. One end of the junction is discordant with germline, which a read error may explain.

The chain couples TRBV7-7 to TRBJ2-2, with TRBD2 matching 12 junction bases. Sequenced: PBMCs. The TCR originated in a man aged 55 to 70 in good health and CMV-seropositive. The DNA reads TGTGCTAGCAGCCGGACTAGCGGGGAAAACACCGGGGAGCTGTTTTTT. It is translated as CASSRTSGENTGELFF.